Below, 3 T cell receptor beta chains from the same sample are listed, as sequenced in a study of T cell responses to AZD1222 COVID-19 vaccine (dated by TCRdb to the early 2020s). According to the study, the label for this sample's time point signals: sample from adult after SARS-CoV-2 infection, after symptom onset. The protocol used for the library was the immunoSEQ multiplex PCR assay. TCRdb retrieved this table from immuneACCESS and kept in-frame rearrangements only. Not all clones are present; in checked studies, unresolved V genes account for under half, and no reason is known for the remainder. Present in this sample are 140,000 to 150,000 clones, approximately 93% of which were seen just once. The top ten hold 9.5% to 15% of the sample. The sample was peripheral blood, taken after recovery from COVID-19. The source is an adult who had recovered from COVID-19.

The V and J genes are TRBV5-5 and TRBJ1-4; D is possibly TRBD1 (5 bases). The germline V gene encodes CDR1 SGHKS and CDR2 YYEKEE (reference sequence). The ends were cut back, 0 bases at V and 8 bases at J, with 8 bases in the middle. The CDR3 consists of 13 residues. CDR3 loop: CASSLAGPEKLFF. In DNA form, the CDR3 reads TGTGCCAGCAGCTTGGCAGGGCCCGAAAAACTGTTTTTT.

The gene calls are TRBV14 and TRBJ2-2; 11 bases line up with TRBD1. The CDR3 sequence is 18 residues long. The V segment lost 3 bases and the J segment 1 base; nucleotides outside the gene matches: 7. The germline V gene encodes CDR1 SGHDN and CDR2 FVKESK. CDR3 loop: CASSQDTDRGQNTGELFF. CDR3 bases: TGTGCCAGCAGCCAGGATACGGACAGGGGGCAGAACACCGGGGAGCTGTTTTTT.

The rearrangement uses TRBV29-1 and TRBJ2-7; D uncertain. V was clipped by 0 bases and J by 2 bases, with 5 bases between them. Germline CDR1 SQVTM, CDR2 ANQGSEA. The CDR3 loop spans 12 amino acids. The CDR3 is CSVEDTAYEQYF. CDR3 in DNA: TGCAGCGTTGAAGACACGGCCTACGAGCAGTACTTC.